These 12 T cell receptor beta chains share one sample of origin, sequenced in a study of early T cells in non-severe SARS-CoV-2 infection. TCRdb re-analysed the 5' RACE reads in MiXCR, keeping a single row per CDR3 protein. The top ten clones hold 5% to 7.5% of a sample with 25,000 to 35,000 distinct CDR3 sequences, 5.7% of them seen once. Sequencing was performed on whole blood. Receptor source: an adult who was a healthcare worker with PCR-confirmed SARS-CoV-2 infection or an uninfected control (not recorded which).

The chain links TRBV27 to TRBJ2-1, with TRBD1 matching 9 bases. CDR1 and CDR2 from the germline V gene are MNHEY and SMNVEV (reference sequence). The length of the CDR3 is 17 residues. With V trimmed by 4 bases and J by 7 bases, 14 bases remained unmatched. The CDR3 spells CASSSTGGSLILNEQFF. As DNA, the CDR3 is TGTGCCAGCAGTTCTACAGGGGGCTCCCTGATCCTTAATGAGCAGTTCTTC.

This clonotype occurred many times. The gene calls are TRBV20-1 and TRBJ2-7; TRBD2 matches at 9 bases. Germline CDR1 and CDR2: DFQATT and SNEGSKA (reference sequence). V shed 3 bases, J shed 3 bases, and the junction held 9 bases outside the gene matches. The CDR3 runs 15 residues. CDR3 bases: TGCAGTGCTAGCCCCTCGACTAGCGGATACTACGAGCAGTACTTC. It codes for CSASPSTSGYYEQYF.

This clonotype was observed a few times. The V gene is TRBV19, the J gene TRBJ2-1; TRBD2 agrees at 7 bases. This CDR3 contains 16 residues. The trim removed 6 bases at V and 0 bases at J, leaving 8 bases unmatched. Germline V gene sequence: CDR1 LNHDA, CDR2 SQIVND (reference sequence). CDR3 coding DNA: TGTGCCAGTAGCACTAGCGCCAGGAGCTCCTACAATGAGCAGTTCTTC. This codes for CASSTSARSSYNEQFF.

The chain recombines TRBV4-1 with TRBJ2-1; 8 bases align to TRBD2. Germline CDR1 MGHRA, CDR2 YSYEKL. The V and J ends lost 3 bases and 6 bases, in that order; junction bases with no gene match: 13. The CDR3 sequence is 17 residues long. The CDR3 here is CASSHLLRGERANEQFF. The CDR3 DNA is TGCGCCAGCAGCCACCTTCTGCGGGGGGAGAGGGCCAATGAGCAGTTCTTC.

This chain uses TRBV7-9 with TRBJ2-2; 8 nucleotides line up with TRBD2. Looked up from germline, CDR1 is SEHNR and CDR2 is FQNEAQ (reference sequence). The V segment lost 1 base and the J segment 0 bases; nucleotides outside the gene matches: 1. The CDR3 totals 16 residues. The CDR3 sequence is CASSLVSGTNTGELFF. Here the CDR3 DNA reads TGTGCCAGCAGCTTAGTTAGCGGGACGAACACCGGGGAGCTGTTTTTT.

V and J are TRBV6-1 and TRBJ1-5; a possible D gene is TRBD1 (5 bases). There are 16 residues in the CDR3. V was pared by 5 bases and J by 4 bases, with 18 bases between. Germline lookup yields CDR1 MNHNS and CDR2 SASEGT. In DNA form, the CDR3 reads TGTGCCAGCAGTCAACAAGGGGACGGGAATAATCAGCCCCAGCATTTT. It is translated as CASSQQGDGNNQPQHF.

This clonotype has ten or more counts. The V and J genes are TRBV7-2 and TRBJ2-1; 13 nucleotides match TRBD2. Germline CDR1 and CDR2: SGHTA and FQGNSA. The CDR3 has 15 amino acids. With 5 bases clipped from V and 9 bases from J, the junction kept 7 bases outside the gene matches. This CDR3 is CASSIGLAGVAEQFF. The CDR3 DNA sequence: TGTGCCAGCAGCATCGGACTAGCGGGAGTGGCTGAGCAGTTCTTC.

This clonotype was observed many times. As DNA, the CDR3 is TGTGCCAGCACCACGAGGACTAGCGGGAGGACCTTAGCCAAAAACATTCAGTACTTC. Amino acids: CASTTRTSGRTLAKNIQYF. The chain combines TRBV28 with TRBJ2-4; 14 bases align to TRBD2. CDR3 length: 19 residues. CDR1 and CDR2 from the germline V gene are MDHEN and SYDVKM. V was pared by 7 bases and J by 0 bases, with 11 bases of the junction left unmatched.

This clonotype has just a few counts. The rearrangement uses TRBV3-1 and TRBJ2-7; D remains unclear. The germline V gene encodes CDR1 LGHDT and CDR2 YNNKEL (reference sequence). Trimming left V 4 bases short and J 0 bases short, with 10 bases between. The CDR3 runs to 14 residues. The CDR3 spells CASSREGVSYEQYF. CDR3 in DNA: TGTGCCAGCAGCCGGGAAGGAGTCTCCTACGAGCAGTACTTC.

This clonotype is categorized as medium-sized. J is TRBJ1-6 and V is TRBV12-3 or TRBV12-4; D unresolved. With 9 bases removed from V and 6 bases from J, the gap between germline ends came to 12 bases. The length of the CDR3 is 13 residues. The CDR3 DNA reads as TGTGCCAGTCGTCGAGGTAGTAATTCACCCCTCCACTTT. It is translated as CASRRGSNSPLHF.

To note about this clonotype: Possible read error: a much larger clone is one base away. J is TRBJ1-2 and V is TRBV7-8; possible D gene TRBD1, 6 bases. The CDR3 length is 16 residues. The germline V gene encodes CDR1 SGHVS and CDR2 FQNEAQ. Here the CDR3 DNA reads TGTGCCGGCAGCTCGCAGGGGACCGCGCTAGGATATGGCTACACCTTC. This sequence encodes CAGSSQGTALGYGYTF.

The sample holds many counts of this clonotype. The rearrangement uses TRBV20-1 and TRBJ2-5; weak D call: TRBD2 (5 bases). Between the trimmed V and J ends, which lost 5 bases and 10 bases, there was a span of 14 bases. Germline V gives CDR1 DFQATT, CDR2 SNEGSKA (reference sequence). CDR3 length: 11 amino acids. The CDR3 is CSAAEVPSQYF. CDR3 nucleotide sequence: TGCAGTGCTGCGGAGGTCCCTAGCCAGTACTTC.